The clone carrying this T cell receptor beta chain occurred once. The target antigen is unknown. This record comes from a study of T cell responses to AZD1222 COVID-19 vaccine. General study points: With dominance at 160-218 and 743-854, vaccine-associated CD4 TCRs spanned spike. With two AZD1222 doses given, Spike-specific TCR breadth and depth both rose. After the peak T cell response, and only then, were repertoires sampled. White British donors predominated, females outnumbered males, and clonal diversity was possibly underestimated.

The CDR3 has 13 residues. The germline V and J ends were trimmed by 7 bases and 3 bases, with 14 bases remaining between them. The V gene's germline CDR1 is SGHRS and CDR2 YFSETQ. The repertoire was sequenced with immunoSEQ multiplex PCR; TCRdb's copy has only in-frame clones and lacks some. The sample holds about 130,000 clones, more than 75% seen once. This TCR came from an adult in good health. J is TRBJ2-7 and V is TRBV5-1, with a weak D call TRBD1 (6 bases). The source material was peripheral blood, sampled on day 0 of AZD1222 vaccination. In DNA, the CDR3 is TGCGCCAGCGCCGTACAGACAGGCTACGAGCAGTACTTC. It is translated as CASAVQTGYEQYF.